This is a list of T cell receptor beta chains from one sample in a study of OX40 agonist ivuxolimab in advanced cancers. Here immunoSEQ multiplex PCR was the method, and the copy in TCRdb shows in-frame clones only, minus some. This repertoire shows approximately 33,000 clones, approximately 89% found once; its top ten account for 9.1%. This sample comprised CD4+ or CD8+ T cells sorted from blood, obtained in a trial of the OX40 agonist ivuxolimab. These receptors were taken from an adult with an advanced solid tumor such as melanoma, head and neck, liver or kidney cancer. The conserved cysteine and the conserved F or W are not part of the CDR3 here. The order of the fields is J gene, V gene, CDR3 protein.

j_gene: TRBJ2-2; v_gene: TRBV2; CDR3aa: ASNLAGPNTGELF
j_gene: TRBJ2-6; v_gene: TRBV5-1; CDR3aa: ASSLEGPGANVLT
j_gene: TRBJ2-5; v_gene: TRBV28; CDR3aa: ASSWTGGRETQY
j_gene: TRBJ2-2; v_gene: TRBV5-4; CDR3aa: ASSLDALRTGELF
j_gene: TRBJ1-1; v_gene: TRBV30; CDR3aa: AWSPPMLYTEAF
j_gene: TRBJ1-2; v_gene: TRBV7-9; CDR3aa: ASSFGGDGYT
j_gene: TRBJ2-7; v_gene: TRBV5-1; CDR3aa: ASSLGGTGLAYEQY
j_gene: TRBJ1-5; v_gene: TRBV2; CDR3aa: ASNTGGLDQPQH
j_gene: TRBJ2-1; v_gene: TRBV28; CDR3aa: ASIDSGTAYNEQF
j_gene: TRBJ1-1; v_gene: TRBV18; CDR3aa: ASSNRQGVDTEAF
j_gene: TRBJ2-3; v_gene: TRBV28; CDR3aa: ASSSAGVRRATDTQY
j_gene: TRBJ2-1; v_gene: TRBV28; CDR3aa: ASSRGGQSYNEQF
j_gene: TRBJ2-7; v_gene: TRBV18; CDR3aa: ASSPAGTGQIYEQY
j_gene: TRBJ2-5; v_gene: TRBV5-1; CDR3aa: ASSLQVAETQY
j_gene: TRBJ1-1; v_gene: TRBV30; CDR3aa: AWSPTNSNTEAF
j_gene: TRBJ2-7; v_gene: TRBV11-3; CDR3aa: ASRLGRSSYEQY
j_gene: TRBJ1-1; v_gene: TRBV6-1; CDR3aa: ASSEQGQGETEAF
j_gene: TRBJ2-7; v_gene: TRBV6-5; CDR3aa: ASSLAGGAEQY
j_gene: TRBJ2-7; v_gene: TRBV29-1; CDR3aa: SVEGDRADRQY
j_gene: TRBJ2-1; v_gene: TRBV7-9; CDR3aa: ASSLAGTDSYNEQF
j_gene: TRBJ1-1; v_gene: TRBV7-9; CDR3aa: ASSPGASNTEAF
j_gene: TRBJ2-2; v_gene: TRBV7-8; CDR3aa: ASSPPREEELF
j_gene: TRBJ1-2; v_gene: TRBV6-5; CDR3aa: ATTGNYGYT
j_gene: TRBJ1-5; v_gene: TRBV18; CDR3aa: ASSPDADYSNQPQH
j_gene: TRBJ1-4; v_gene: TRBV7-2; CDR3aa: ASSSIRKTNEKLF
j_gene: TRBJ2-7; v_gene: TRBV7-9; CDR3aa: ASSSDRGEQY